This T cell receptor (beta chain) was recovered during a study of OX40 agonist ivuxolimab in advanced cancers. Background on the study: Intravenous ivuxolimab at 0.01 to 10 mg/kg was given to patients every 2 weeks. Partial responses were achieved by three patients, of whom one had hepatocellular carcinoma and two had cutaneous melanoma. Under the entry rules, prior anti-PD-1, anti-PD-L1 or anti-CTLA-4 therapy was allowed, and about 40% had some.

Drawing of blood for sampling happened at baseline, at cycle 4 day 1, and at cycle 7 day 1. The CDR3 totals 13 residues. The V gene lost 6 bases and the J gene lost 4 bases, with 12 bases spanning the gap. Germline CDR1 reads SNHLY; CDR2 reads FYNNEI. Generated by immunoSEQ multiplex PCR, the TCRdb table keeps only in-frame clones and is missing some. This sample has about 77,000 clones; roughly 87% occur once, and the top ten carry 6.2%. This chain joins TRBV2 and TRBJ1-1; D may be TRBD1 (5 bases). Here the sequenced sample was CD4+ or CD8+ T cells sorted from blood, taken in a trial of the OX40 agonist ivuxolimab. The TCR sequence derives from an adult with an advanced solid tumor such as melanoma, head and neck, liver or kidney cancer. CDR3 DNA sequence: TGTGCCAGCAGGGGGAAGGGGTCCACTGAAGCTTTCTTT. Its translation is CASRGKGSTEAFF.